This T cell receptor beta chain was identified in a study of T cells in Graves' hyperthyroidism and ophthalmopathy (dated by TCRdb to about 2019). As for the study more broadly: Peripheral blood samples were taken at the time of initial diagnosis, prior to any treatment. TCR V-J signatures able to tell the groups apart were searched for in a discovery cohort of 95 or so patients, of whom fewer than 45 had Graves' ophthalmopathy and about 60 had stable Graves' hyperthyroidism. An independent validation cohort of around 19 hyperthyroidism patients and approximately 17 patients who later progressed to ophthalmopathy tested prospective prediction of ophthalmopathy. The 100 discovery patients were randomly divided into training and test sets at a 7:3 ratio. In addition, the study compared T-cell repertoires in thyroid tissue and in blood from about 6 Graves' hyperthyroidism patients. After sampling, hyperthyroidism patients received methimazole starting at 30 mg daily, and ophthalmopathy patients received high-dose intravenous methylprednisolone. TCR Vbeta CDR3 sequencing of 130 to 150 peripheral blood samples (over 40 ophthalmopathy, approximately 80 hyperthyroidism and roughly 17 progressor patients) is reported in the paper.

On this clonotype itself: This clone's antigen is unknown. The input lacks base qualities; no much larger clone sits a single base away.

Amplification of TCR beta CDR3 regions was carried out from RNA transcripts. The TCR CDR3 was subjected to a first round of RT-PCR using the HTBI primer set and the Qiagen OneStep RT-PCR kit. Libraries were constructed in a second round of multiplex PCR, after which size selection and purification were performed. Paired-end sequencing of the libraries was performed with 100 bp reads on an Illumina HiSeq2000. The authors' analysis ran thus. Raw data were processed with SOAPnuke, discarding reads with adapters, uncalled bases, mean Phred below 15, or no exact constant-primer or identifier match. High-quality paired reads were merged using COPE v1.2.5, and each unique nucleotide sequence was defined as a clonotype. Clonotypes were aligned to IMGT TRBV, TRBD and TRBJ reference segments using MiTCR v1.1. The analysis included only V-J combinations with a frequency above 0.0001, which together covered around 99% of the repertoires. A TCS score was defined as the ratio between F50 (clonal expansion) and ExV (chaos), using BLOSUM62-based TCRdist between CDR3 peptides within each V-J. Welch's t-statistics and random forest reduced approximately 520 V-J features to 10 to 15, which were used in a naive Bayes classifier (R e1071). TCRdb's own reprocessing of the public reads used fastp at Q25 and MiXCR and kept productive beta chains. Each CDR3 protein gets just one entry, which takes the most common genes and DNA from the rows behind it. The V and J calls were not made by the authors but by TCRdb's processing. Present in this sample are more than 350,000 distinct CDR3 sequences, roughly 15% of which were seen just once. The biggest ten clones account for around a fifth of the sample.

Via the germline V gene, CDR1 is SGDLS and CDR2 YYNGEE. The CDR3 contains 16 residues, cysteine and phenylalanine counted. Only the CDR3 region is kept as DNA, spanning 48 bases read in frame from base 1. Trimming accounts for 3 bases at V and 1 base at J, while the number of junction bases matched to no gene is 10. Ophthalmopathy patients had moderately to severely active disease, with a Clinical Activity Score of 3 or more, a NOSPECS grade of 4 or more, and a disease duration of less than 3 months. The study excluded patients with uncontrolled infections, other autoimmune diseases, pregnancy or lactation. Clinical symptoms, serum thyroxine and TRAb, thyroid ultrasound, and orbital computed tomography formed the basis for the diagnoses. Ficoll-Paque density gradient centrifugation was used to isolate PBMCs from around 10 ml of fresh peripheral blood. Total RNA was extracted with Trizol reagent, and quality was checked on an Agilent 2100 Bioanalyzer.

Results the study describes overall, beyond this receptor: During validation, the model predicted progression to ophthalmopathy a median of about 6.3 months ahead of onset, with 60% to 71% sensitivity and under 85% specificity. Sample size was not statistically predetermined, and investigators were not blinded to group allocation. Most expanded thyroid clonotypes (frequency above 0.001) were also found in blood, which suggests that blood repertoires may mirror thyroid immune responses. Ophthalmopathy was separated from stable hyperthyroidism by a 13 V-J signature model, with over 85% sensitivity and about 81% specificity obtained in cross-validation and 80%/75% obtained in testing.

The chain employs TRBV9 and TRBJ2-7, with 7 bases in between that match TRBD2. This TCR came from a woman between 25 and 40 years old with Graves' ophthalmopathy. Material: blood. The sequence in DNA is TGTGCCAGCAGCGCATCCGGGGGAGGGTATTCCTACGAGCAGTACTTC. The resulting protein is CASSASGGGYSYEQYF.